The 22 T cell receptor beta chains given below trace back to one sample, sequenced in a study of cytomegalovirus exposure and HLA in healthy donors. Measured with immunoSEQ multiplex PCR; TCRdb has only the in-frame clones, and not every one. The table lists 150,000 to 200,000 clones, roughly 82% of them singletons. The sequenced sample was PBMCs. These receptors were obtained from a man younger than 30 in good health and CMV-seropositive.

The CDR3 sequence is CASSSGQKGDEQFF. As DNA, the CDR3 is TGTGCCAGCAGTTCGGGACAAAAAGGGGATGAGCAGTTCTTC. The V gene is TRBV28, the J gene TRBJ2-1; D possibly corresponds to TRBD1 (6 bases). Per germline, CDR1 MDHEN and CDR2 SYDVKM. Trimming removed 4 bases at V and 8 bases at J, with 15 bases between. The CDR3 consists of 14 residues.

This chain links TRBV28 with TRBJ2-2, with a weak D call TRBD1 (6 bases). Between the trimmed V and J ends, which lost 4 bases and 3 bases, there was a span of 15 bases. The germline V gene has CDR1 MDHEN and CDR2 SYDVKM. The CDR3 is 16 amino acids. CDR3 bases: TGTGCCAGCAGTTCCTTAAGGACAGCATACACCGGGGAGCTGTTTTTT. Translated: CASSSLRTAYTGELFF.

This clone was detected only once. The chain joins TRBV9 to TRBJ2-3; D gene uncertain. Trimming cost V 4 bases and J 2 bases, with 14 bases left between them. The CDR3 is 15 residues long. The V gene's germline CDR1 is SGDLS and CDR2 YYNGEE. In DNA, the CDR3 is TGTGCCAGCAGCCCCCAGATCTCCCCCACAGATACGCAGTATTTT. Its protein product is CASSPQISPTDTQYF.

The chain is built from TRBV6-5 and TRBJ1-2; TRBD1 is a possible D gene (6 bases). The germline V gene has CDR1 MNHEY and CDR2 SVGAGI. V was trimmed by 5 bases and J by 7 bases, leaving 8 bases between them. CDR3 length: 11 amino acids. The CDR3 nucleotides read TGTGCCAGCAGTGACAGGAGTGGCTACACCTTC. As protein: CASSDRSGYTF.

The chain carries TRBV7-9 and TRBJ2-7; tentatively, D is TRBD2 (5 bases). The CDR3 spans 12 residues. The V end lost 5 bases, the J end lost 7 bases, and 12 bases lay between the germline ends. Germline CDR1 reads SEHNR; CDR2 reads FQNEAQ (reference sequence). DNA for the CDR3: TGTGCCAGCAGCCCCACCCCGGGGGAGCAGTACTTC. Its protein is CASSPTPGEQYF.

The chain is built from TRBV10-3 and TRBJ2-7; no firm D call. Germline loops: CDR1 ENHRY, CDR2 SYGVKD. Trimming left V 0 bases short and J 0 bases short, with 9 bases between. The CDR3 is made up of 15 amino acids. The CDR3 protein is CAISESSVTSYEQYF. CDR3 bases: TGTGCCATCAGTGAGTCGAGTGTCACCTCCTACGAGCAGTACTTC.

The chain links TRBV7-8 to TRBJ2-7, with 7 bases aligning to TRBD2. The CDR3 covers 13 residues. Trimming removed 3 bases from V and 6 bases from J; junction bases left unmatched: 5. Germline values: CDR1 SGHVS, CDR2 FQNEAQ. The CDR3 reads CASSLGGTAEQYF. The CDR3 bases are TGTGCCAGCAGCTTGGGGGGGACCGCCGAGCAGTACTTC.

The chain joins TRBV7-9 to TRBJ2-1; 9 nucleotides line up with TRBD2. The CDR3 runs to 18 residues. Trimming took 1 base from V and 12 from J; bases not matched to a gene: 19. Germline CDR1 is SEHNR and CDR2 is FQNEAQ (reference sequence). DNA for the CDR3: TGTGCCAGCAGCTTAGTGGTTAATCCTAGCGGGAACCCCCAGGGGCAGTTCTTC. Amino acid sequence: CASSLVVNPSGNPQGQFF.

The V gene is TRBV4-3, the J gene TRBJ2-1; possible D gene TRBD2, 5 bases. CDR3 length: 15 residues. Germline values: CDR1 LGHNA, CDR2 YSLEER. V was pared by 4 bases and J by 0 bases, with 10 bases between. The CDR3 DNA is TGCGCCAGCAGCCCGGACTTAAGCTCCTACAATGAGCAGTTCTTC. Translation gives CASSPDLSSYNEQFF.

V and J are TRBV19 and TRBJ2-1; 8 bases fit TRBD2. The CDR3 has 13 amino acids. J was trimmed by 6 bases and V by 5 bases; bases with no gene match: 3. Looked up from germline, CDR1 is LNHDA and CDR2 is SQIVND (reference sequence). As DNA, the CDR3 is TGTGCCAGTAGTGGACTAGCCTCCAATGAGCAGTTCTTC. Its translation: CASSGLASNEQFF.

With respect to this clone: Other DNA sequences from this sample encode an identical CDR3 as well. The J gene is TRBJ2-2, the V gene TRBV28; D perhaps matches TRBD1 (6 bases). Per germline, CDR1 MDHEN and CDR2 SYDVKM. This CDR3 comprises 13 residues. With 6 bases removed from V and 1 base from J, the gap between germline ends came to 6 bases. CDR3 coding DNA: TGTGCCAGCAGGACAGGGAACACCGGGGAGCTGTTTTTT. Amino acid sequence: CASRTGNTGELFF.

The V and J genes are TRBV30 and TRBJ1-4, with 7 bases matching TRBD1. This CDR3 is built from 13 residues. CDR1 and CDR2 (germline): GTSNPN, SVGIG (reference sequence). J was trimmed by 8 bases and V by 2 bases; bases with no gene match: 5. DNA of the CDR3: TGTGCCTGGAGTCCAGGGGGGAAGGAAAAACTGTTTTTT. It translates to CAWSPGGKEKLFF.

The chain couples TRBV4-2 to TRBJ1-2; TRBD1 matches at 7 bases. The CDR3 consists of 14 residues. The germline V gene encodes CDR1 LGHNA and CDR2 YNFKEQ. The V gene end was trimmed by 3 bases and the J gene end by 2 bases; junction bases not matched to a gene: 3. CDR3 region: CASSQGDSNYGYTF. As DNA, the CDR3 is TGTGCCAGCAGCCAGGGGGACAGCAACTATGGCTACACCTTC.

The chain is built from TRBV6-4 and TRBJ1-2; 9 positions match TRBD1. This CDR3 contains 14 residues. The trim removed 0 bases at V and 8 bases at J, leaving 4 bases unmatched. Germline V gene lookup returns CDR1 MRHNA and CDR2 SNTAGT. CDR3 nucleotides: TGTGCCAGCAGTGACTCGGGGACAGGGTACGGCTACACCTTC. Translated: CASSDSGTGYGYTF.

The table lists this clone with a few counts. V gene TRBV27 combines with J gene TRBJ2-2; D gene uncertain. The V end was cut by 6 bases, the J end by 4 bases, with 6 bases between. This CDR3 comprises 12 residues. Germline V gene sequence: CDR1 MNHEY, CDR2 SMNVEV (reference sequence). The CDR3, as DNA: TGTGCCAGCAGGACACGCACCGGGGAGCTGTTTTTT. Encoded protein: CASRTRTGELFF.

The chain links TRBV15 to TRBJ2-7; D uncertain. The V gene lost 5 bases and the J gene lost 6 bases, with 14 bases spanning the gap. The length of the CDR3 is 13 residues. The V gene's germline CDR1 is LNHNV and CDR2 YYDKDF (reference sequence). Here the CDR3 DNA reads TGTGCCACCAGCCCCAACAGTTTTGGCGAGCAGTACTTC. Translating gives CATSPNSFGEQYF.

This chain joins TRBV7-3 and TRBJ2-2; D unresolved. Trimming removed 3 bases from V and 0 bases from J, with 8 bases in between. There are 15 residues in the CDR3. Germline V CDR1 and CDR2: SGHTA, FQGTGA. CDR3 sequence: CASSLTGSNTGELFF. The DNA of the CDR3 is TGTGCCAGCAGCTTGACTGGCTCGAACACCGGGGAGCTGTTTTTT.

The rearrangement uses TRBV5-4 and TRBJ2-7; 10 positions agree with TRBD2. This CDR3 comprises 14 residues. With 4 bases clipped from V and 4 bases from J, the junction kept 5 bases outside the gene matches. Germline V CDR1 and CDR2: SGHNT, YYREEE (reference sequence). The CDR3 region is CASSPGTSVYEQYF. CDR3 coding DNA: TGTGCCAGCAGCCCCGGGACTAGCGTATACGAGCAGTACTTC.

The chain couples TRBV29-1 to TRBJ1-4, with 8 bases fitting TRBD1. The CDR3 consists of 15 residues. The ends lost 6 bases at V and 4 bases at J; junction bases unmatched: 10. Looked up from germline, CDR1 is SQVTM and CDR2 is ANQGSEA. The CDR3: CSVRPGGAGNEKLFF. The CDR3 nucleotides are TGCAGCGTCCGACCAGGGGGCGCGGGTAATGAAAAACTGTTTTTT. Complete variable domain (other parts from reference TRBV29-1 and TRBJ1-4): SAVISQKPSRDICQRGTSLTIQCQVDSQVTMMFWYRQQPGQSLTLIATANQGSEATYESGFVIDKFPISRPNLTFSTLTVSNMSPEDSSIYLCSVRPGGAGNEKLFFGSGTQLSVL.

CDR3: CASSLGQRLADYEQYF. CDR3 in DNA: TGTGCCAGCAGTTTAGGGCAACGACTAGCAGACTACGAGCAGTACTTC. The chain links TRBV28 to TRBJ2-7, with TRBD2 identical over 7 bases. This CDR3 spans 16 amino acids. In germline, CDR1 is MDHEN, CDR2 SYDVKM. V shed 2 bases, J shed 3 bases, and the junction held 10 bases outside the gene matches.

The chain couples TRBV6-6 to TRBJ2-7, with TRBD1 identical over 7 bases. Trimming at V came to 5 bases and at J to 5 bases, leaving 9 bases not matched to a gene. The CDR3 loop spans 14 amino acids. CDR1 is MNHNY, CDR2 SVGAGI, per germline (reference sequence). CDR3: CASSIEQGSHEQYF. Here the CDR3 DNA reads TGTGCCAGCAGTATCGAACAGGGGAGCCACGAGCAGTACTTC.

This chain uses TRBV5-6 with TRBJ2-1, with 9 bases matching TRBD2. This CDR3 is built from 16 residues. In germline, CDR1 is SGHDT, CDR2 YYEEEE. Trimming cost V 0 bases and J 0 bases; bases outside gene matches: 1. CDR3 sequence: CASSLVSGSSYNEQFF. CDR3 DNA sequence: TGTGCCAGCAGCTTGGTTAGCGGGAGCTCCTACAATGAGCAGTTCTTC.